These 8 T cell receptor beta chains were sequenced from one sample in a study of T-cell memory formation after mild COVID-19 (dated by TCRdb to about 2021). Library preparation used 5' RACE. The data were produced on an Illumina NovaSeq 6000. The public reads were reprocessed in TCRdb via fastp at Q25 and MiXCR, keeping in-frame beta chains. Each CDR3 protein gets just one entry, which takes the most common genes and DNA from the rows behind it. The table for this sample lists hundreds of thousands of distinct CDR3 sequences; less than 9.5% of them were counted only once. The top ten clones comprise 22% of the sample. Specimen: PBMCs or a T cell subset sorted from them (not recorded which). The receptors originated from a young man who had mild COVID-19 (a few samples of this study predate the infection). The sample titles of this study are shuffled in the database, so cell type and time point are left out; the donor was told from shared clones.

This clonotype was seen ten or more times. The rearrangement uses TRBV12-3 or TRBV12-4 and TRBJ2-7; weak D call: TRBD1 (5 bases). CDR3 size: 12 residues. V was trimmed by 5 bases and J by 3 bases, leaving 8 bases between them. The CDR3 here is CASSRGYYEQYF. DNA of the CDR3: TGTGCCAGCAGTAGGGGTTACTACGAGCAGTACTTC.

This clonotype has more than one count but fewer than ten. The chain carries TRBV28 and TRBJ1-2; 9 nucleotides match TRBD1. Germline V gives CDR1 MDHEN, CDR2 SYDVKM. V lost 6 bases and J lost 0; bases outside the gene matches: 2. CDR3 length: 14 residues. The CDR3 sequence is CASSTGGTNYGYTF. The CDR3 DNA sequence: TGTGCCAGCAGCACAGGGGGCACTAACTATGGCTACACCTTC.

This clonotype was seen more than once but under ten times. This chain joins TRBV4-3 and TRBJ2-4; 7 nucleotides align to TRBD2. The CDR3 runs 11 residues. V shed 6 bases, J shed 9 bases, and the junction held 2 bases outside the gene matches. In germline, CDR1 is LGHNA, CDR2 YSLEER. The CDR3 reads CASRGGGIQYF. The DNA for the CDR3 is TGCGCCAGCAGGGGGGGGGGCATTCAGTACTTC.

This chain links TRBV5-1 with TRBJ1-4, with D perhaps TRBD1 (5 bases). The CDR3 is 16 residues long. V gave up 4 bases and J gave up 8 bases, with 21 bases separating them. Germline CDR1 and CDR2: SGHRS and YFSETQ. In DNA, the CDR3 is TGCGCCAGCAGCGCGGCCTATACGGCCCAGGGCGAAAAACTGTTTTTT. Its protein product is CASSAAYTAQGEKLFF. The full variable domain, completed using reference TRBV5-1 and TRBJ1-4, is KAGVTQTPRYLIKTRGQQVTLSCSPISGHRSVSWYQQTPGQGLQFLFEYFSETQRNKGNFPGRFSGRQFSNSRSEMNVSTLELGDSALYLCASSAAYTAQGEKLFFGSGTQLSVL.

In this sample, this clonotype turned up many times. J is TRBJ1-1 and V is TRBV5-1; D gene ambiguous. The length of the CDR3 is 16 residues. In germline, CDR1 is SGHRS, CDR2 YFSETQ. Trimming stripped 0 bases from V and 4 bases from J, with 16 bases between. The CDR3 here is CASSLAAIGEGTEAFF. In DNA form, the CDR3 reads TGCGCCAGCAGCTTGGCCGCCATAGGAGAGGGCACTGAAGCTTTCTTT.

This clonotype was observed a few times. The J gene is TRBJ1-1, the V gene TRBV12-3 or TRBV12-4; the match to TRBD1 covers 8 bases. V shed 6 bases, J shed 4 bases, and the junction held 7 bases outside the gene matches. The CDR3 sequence is 14 residues long. The CDR3 sequence is CASSPRGLITEAFF. As DNA, the CDR3 is TGTGCCAGCAGCCCCAGGGGGCTAATCACTGAAGCTTTCTTT.

The chain has TRBV7-2 and TRBJ2-7; D is undetermined. Germline V gene data show CDR1 as SGHTA and CDR2 as FQGNSA. Deletions cut 4 bases from V and 11 bases from J, with 18 bases between. The CDR3 runs 13 residues. The CDR3 is CASSSSYSVSKYF. CDR3 coding DNA: TGTGCCAGCAGCTCGTCCTATTCCGTAAGCAAGTACTTC.

J is TRBJ2-2 and V is TRBV12-3 or TRBV12-4; TRBD2 agrees at 7 bases. The CDR3 runs 16 residues. After removal of 7 bases from V and 1 base from J, the junction contained 9 bases not matched to a gene. Here the CDR3 reads CASTLVTGGNTGELFF. DNA of the CDR3: TGTGCCAGCACCCTCGTCACGGGAGGGAACACCGGGGAGCTGTTTTTT.